This T cell receptor beta chain was recovered during a study of blood T cell repertoires in COVID-19. Study background: Samples taken during acute and convalescent COVID-19 were collected in the United States, Italy and Spain.

Under the authors' procedure: Reference gene primer amplification in the assay estimated nucleated cell counts. Profiled with immunoSEQ multiplex PCR; TCRdb holds only in-frame clones, not every one. The V and J calls and clone size are taken from that table; D and trimming were inferred from the DNA. This table holds about 91,000 clones, roughly 71% found once. This CDR3 is 15 amino acids long. Deletions cut 0 bases from V and 1 base from J, with 11 bases between. In germline, CDR1 is GTSNPN, CDR2 SVGIG (reference sequence). The sequenced sample was peripheral blood. The receptor comes from a woman aged 80 or older with acute or convalescent COVID-19. The chain uses TRBV30 and TRBJ2-3; D gene unclear. DNA for the CDR3: TGTGCCTGGAGTGTAATGGCCATCCGCACAGATACGCAGTATTTT. Its protein product is CAWSVMAIRTDTQYF.